This entry features one TCR beta chain sequence. Clones were read by immunoSEQ multiplex PCR, and TCRdb kept only the in-frame ones, dropping some. Altogether 70,000 or so clones are present, 84% being singletons, with the ten largest covering roughly 28%. The data stem from a study of control samples from healthy donors and cancer patients. This CDR3 is 13 amino acids long. The J segment lost 6 bases and the V segment lost 3 bases, leaving 7 bases of the junction unmatched. In germline, CDR1 is DFQATT, CDR2 SNEGSKA (reference sequence). The rearrangement links TRBV20-1 to TRBJ2-7, with 8 bases that match TRBD1. This TCR came from a man aged 50 to 59 in good health. Sample: blood. CDR3 region: CSASVVTGGEQYF. The CDR3 region has the DNA TGCAGTGCTAGTGTTGTCACAGGGGGCGAGCAGTACTTC.